What follows are 22 T cell receptor beta chains derived from one specimen sequenced in a study of cytomegalovirus exposure and HLA in healthy donors. In the PCR, 60 Vbeta and 13 Jbeta primers were used. The assay was immunoSEQ multiplex PCR, and TCRdb's table has in-frame clones only and misses some. The sample lists some 150,000 clones, over 65% occurring once. The sample was PBMCs. These receptor sequences come from a man aged 35 to 55 in good health and CMV-seropositive.

The rearrangement joins TRBV28 to TRBJ2-3; 12 bases fit TRBD2. Germline assignment: CDR1 MDHEN and CDR2 SYDVKM. With V trimmed by 8 bases and J by 3 bases, 6 bases remained unmatched. CDR3 length equals 15 residues. CDR3 loop: CASGRLAGATDTQYF. CDR3 coding DNA: TGTGCCAGCGGGCGACTAGCGGGAGCGACAGATACGCAGTATTTT.

V is TRBV5-5 and J is TRBJ2-7; 14 bases match TRBD2. V was pared by 3 bases and J by 4 bases, with 9 bases of the junction left unmatched. Germline V CDR1 and CDR2: SGHKS, YYEKEE (reference sequence). The CDR3 is 17 amino acids. DNA for the CDR3: TGTGCCAGCAGCTGGGGGACTAGCGGGAGCTCTCGGTACGAGCAGTACTTC. Translation: CASSWGTSGSSRYEQYF.

This chain uses TRBV19 with TRBJ2-1; 10 positions match TRBD1. CDR1 and CDR2 from the germline V gene are LNHDA and SQIVND (reference sequence). The V gene end was trimmed by 0 bases and the J gene end by 9 bases; junction bases not matched to a gene: 8. The CDR3 runs 16 residues. The CDR3 loop reads CASSIDPDRGSGEQFF. CDR3 in DNA: TGTGCCAGTAGTATAGACCCGGACAGGGGGTCTGGTGAGCAGTTCTTC. Full variable domain (missing parts from reference TRBV19 and TRBJ2-1): DGGITQSPKYLFRKEGQNVTLSCEQNLNHDAMYWYRQDPGQGLRLIYYSQIVNDFQKGDIAEGYSVSREKKESFPLTVTSAQKNPTAFYLCASSIDPDRGSGEQFFGPGTRLTVL.

This clone was observed a single time. V gene TRBV7-2 combines with J gene TRBJ2-7; 8 nucleotides agree with TRBD2. There are 14 residues in the CDR3. Unmatched junction bases numbered 2, after V lost 1 base and J lost 3 bases. The germline V gene has CDR1 SGHTA and CDR2 FQGNSA. CDR3 DNA: TGTGCCAGCAGCTTAGGACGGGAGGGCTACGAGCAGTACTTC. Amino acids: CASSLGREGYEQYF.

The table lists this clone with a count of one. V and J are TRBV7-9 and TRBJ2-1; possible D gene TRBD2, 5 bases. In germline, CDR1 is SEHNR, CDR2 FQNEAQ (reference sequence). The CDR3 spans 15 residues. Trimming took off 1 base at V and 2 bases at J, with 9 bases between the two ends. Written as DNA, the CDR3 is TGTGCCAGCAGCTTAGACTCGGGGACCTACAATGAGCAGTTCTTC. This encodes CASSLDSGTYNEQFF.

The V gene is TRBV4-1, the J gene TRBJ2-7, with a tentative D call TRBD1 (5 bases). Trimming left V 1 base short and J 3 bases short, with 7 bases between. Germline V gene lookup returns CDR1 MGHRA and CDR2 YSYEKL. The CDR3 covers 13 residues. CDR3 bases: TGCGCCAGCAGCCAAGGAACAGGCTACGAGCAGTACTTC. Its protein is CASSQGTGYEQYF.

The chain joins TRBV7-9 to TRBJ2-7, with a tentative D call TRBD2 (5 bases). The germline V gene has CDR1 SEHNR and CDR2 FQNEAQ (reference sequence). The CDR3 spans 13 residues. The germline V and J ends were trimmed by 6 bases and 7 bases, with 16 bases remaining between them. In DNA, the CDR3 is TGTGCCAGCAGTCTTCACGGGATGGATGAGCAGTACTTC. Translation: CASSLHGMDEQYF. Supplemented by reference TRBV7-9 and TRBJ2-7, the full variable domain reads DTGVSQNPRHKITKRGQNVTFRCDPISEHNRLYWYRQTLGQGPEFLTYFQNEAQLEKSRLLSDRFSAERPKGSFSTLEIQRTEQGDSAMYLCASSLHGMDEQYFGPGTRLTVT.

The V and J genes are TRBV5-1 and TRBJ2-1; 7 bases line up with TRBD2. V lost 2 bases to trimming and J lost 3 bases; unmatched junction nucleotides: 2. This CDR3 is built from 14 residues. Germline values: CDR1 SGHRS, CDR2 YFSETQ. CDR3 in amino acids: CASSFRTSYNEQFF. CDR3 bases: TGCGCCAGCAGCTTCCGGACTAGCTACAATGAGCAGTTCTTC.

The genes are TRBV6-1 and TRBJ2-7; D uncertain. Germline V gives CDR1 MNHNS, CDR2 SASEGT. This CDR3 spans 14 amino acids. Trimming took 4 bases from V and 0 from J, leaving 10 bases between them. The CDR3 reads CASSVGGSSYEQYF. CDR3 nucleotides: TGTGCCAGCAGTGTTGGCGGCAGCTCCTACGAGCAGTACTTC.

V is TRBV7-3 and J is TRBJ2-1, with TRBD2 matching 11 bases. Germline assignment: CDR1 SGHTA and CDR2 FQGTGA. With V trimmed by 0 bases and J by 6 bases, 7 bases remained unmatched. The CDR3 extends over 17 amino acids. The CDR3 here is CASSLTYRLAGFNEQFF. The CDR3 nucleotides read TGTGCCAGCAGCTTAACTTATAGACTAGCGGGATTCAATGAGCAGTTCTTC. The full variable domain, in which reference TRBV7-3 and TRBJ2-1 provide the parts outside the CDR3, is GAGVSQTPSNKVTEKGKYVELRCDPISGHTALYWYRQSLGQGPEFLIYFQGTGAADDSGLPNDRFFAVRPEGSVSTLKIQRTERGDSAVYLCASSLTYRLAGFNEQFFGPGTRLTVL.

The rearrangement joins TRBV28 to TRBJ1-3, with TRBD1 matching 9 bases. Per the germline V gene, CDR1 is MDHEN and CDR2 is SYDVKM. Trimming cost V 6 bases and J 7 bases; bases outside gene matches: 4. The CDR3 covers 13 residues. CDR3 in DNA: TGTGCCAGCAGGGACAGGGGTAAGAACACCATATATTTT. Translating gives CASRDRGKNTIYF.

The chain combines TRBV27 with TRBJ2-2; TRBD1 agrees at 9 bases. Germline V CDR1 and CDR2: MNHEY, SMNVEV (reference sequence). Trimming took 2 bases from V and 3 from J; bases not matched to a gene: 1. There are 15 residues in the CDR3. The CDR3 DNA reads as TGTGCCAGCAGTTTAGGGACAGGGTACACCGGGGAGCTGTTTTTT. Protein product: CASSLGTGYTGELFF.

The gene calls are TRBV11-2 and TRBJ2-5; 7 nucleotides agree with TRBD2. The end of the DNA fits TRBJ2-7 better, so the J call may be wrong. In germline, CDR1 is SGHAT, CDR2 FQNNGV. CDR3 size: 14 residues. CDR3 coding DNA: TGTGCCAGCAGCTTAGGCGGGAGCGGTAACGAGCAGTACTTC. Its translation: CASSLGGSGNEQYF.

There are many counts of this clone. The chain employs TRBV6-5 and TRBJ1-1; maybe TRBD1 (5 bases). Germline lookup yields CDR1 MNHEY and CDR2 SVGAGI. The CDR3 runs to 13 residues. V shed 5 bases and J shed 5 bases, with 12 bases lying between them. The CDR3 spells CASSRTLGTEAFF. Written as DNA, the CDR3 is TGTGCCAGCAGTCGGACATTAGGGACTGAAGCTTTCTTT.

This chain links TRBV6-5 with TRBJ1-3; D might be TRBD1 (6 bases). This CDR3 contains 14 residues. The V and J ends lost 7 bases and 4 bases respectively, with 14 bases between them. Germline V lookup: CDR1 MNHEY, CDR2 SVGAGI. DNA for the CDR3: TGTGCCAGCACGCGGGGGGCGGGAGGAAACACCATATATTTT. This gives the protein CASTRGAGGNTIYF.

This clone was found once. The genes are TRBV18 and TRBJ1-6; 7 nucleotides match TRBD1. V lost 3 bases to trimming and J lost 6 bases; unmatched junction nucleotides: 5. The CDR3 covers 15 residues. The germline V gene encodes CDR1 KGHSH and CDR2 LQKENI. The chain's CDR3 is CASSPDRVVNSPLHF. In DNA form, the CDR3 reads TGTGCCAGCTCACCCGACAGGGTGGTTAATTCACCCCTCCACTTT. The full variable domain, its missing parts supplied by reference TRBV18 and TRBJ1-6, is NAGVMQNPRHLVRRRGQEARLRCSPMKGHSHVYWYRQLPEEGLKFMVYLQKENIIDESGMPKERFSAEFPKEGPSILRIQQVVRGDSAAYFCASSPDRVVNSPLHFGNGTRLTVT.

The chain has TRBV5-8 and TRBJ2-1; tentative D call: TRBD2 (5 bases). The CDR3 covers 17 residues. Germline V CDR1 and CDR2: SGHTS, YDEGEE. Deletions cut 0 bases from V and 1 base from J, with 14 bases between. In nucleotides, the CDR3 is TGTGCCAGCAGCTTGGTTGGGTTCAGGAGGTCCTACAATGAGCAGTTCTTC. Amino acid sequence: CASSLVGFRRSYNEQFF.

This sequence joins TRBV4-1 and TRBJ1-2; D is perhaps TRBD1 (6 bases). V was shortened by 0 bases and J by 2 bases, with 10 bases between the two germline ends. Germline V lookup: CDR1 MGHRA, CDR2 YSYEKL. The CDR3 runs to 15 residues. The CDR3 coding sequence is TGCGCCAGCAGCCAAGAAGGCCAGGGGAACTATGGCTACACCTTC. Its protein product is CASSQEGQGNYGYTF.

V gene TRBV28 combines with J gene TRBJ1-6; a weak D match, TRBD1 (6 bases). V lost 3 bases, J lost 10 bases, and 10 bases lay in between. The CDR3 is 13 amino acids. Germline V gene data show CDR1 as MDHEN and CDR2 as SYDVKM. CDR3 in amino acids: CASSLAGASPLHF. For the CDR3, the DNA is TGTGCCAGCAGTTTGGCGGGGGCCTCACCCCTCCACTTT.

The gene calls are TRBV5-4 and TRBJ2-5; 9 bases fit TRBD2. V lost 4 bases and J lost 2; bases outside the gene matches: 6. The CDR3 length is 15 residues. Germline CDR1 is SGHNT and CDR2 is YYREEE (reference sequence). The DNA of the CDR3 is TGTGCCAGCAGCAGGAGACTAGCGGATCAAGAGACCCAGTACTTC. Encoded protein: CASSRRLADQETQYF.

The CDR3 coding sequence is TGTGCCAGCAGCTTGATAGGGGACATTCAGTACTTC. It is translated as CASSLIGDIQYF. V and J are TRBV5-6 and TRBJ2-4; D may be TRBD1 (5 bases). The germline V and J ends were trimmed by 1 base and 8 bases, with 7 bases remaining between them. The germline V gene has CDR1 SGHDT and CDR2 YYEEEE. The CDR3 length is 12 residues.

The V gene is TRBV7-8, the J gene TRBJ1-1; 8 bases map to TRBD1. Germline CDR1 SGHVS, CDR2 FQNEAQ. With V trimmed by 4 bases and J by 0 bases, 7 bases remained unmatched. The CDR3 sequence is 16 residues long. The CDR3, as DNA: TGTGCCAGCAGCTCTGTGGACAGGGTGATGAACACTGAAGCTTTCTTT. Translated, it gives CASSSVDRVMNTEAFF. Using reference TRBV7-8 and TRBJ1-1 for the parts outside the CDR3, the full variable domain is GAGVSQSPRYKVAKRGQDVALRCDPISGHVSLFWYQQALGQGPEFLTYFQNEAQLDKSGLPSDRFFAERPEGSVSTLKIQRTQQEDSAVYLCASSSVDRVMNTEAFFGQGTRLTVV.